These 21 T cell receptor beta chains were sequenced from one sample in a study of T-cell memory formation after mild COVID-19. From the 5' RACE reads, TCRdb called clonotypes with MiXCR, one entry per CDR3 protein. The data show 450,000 to 700,000 distinct CDR3 sequences, with roughly 18% seen just once and around 11% held by the top ten. Sequences were obtained from PBMCs or a T cell subset sorted from them (not recorded which). The receptor set was obtained from an adult woman who had mild COVID-19 (a few samples of this study predate the infection). Cell type and time point are not known.

CDR3 in amino acids: CATAPKRDTYEQYF. The CDR3 nucleotides are TGTGCCACAGCCCCGAAAAGGGACACCTACGAGCAGTACTTC. The V and J genes are TRBV24-1 and TRBJ2-7, with D perhaps TRBD1 (6 bases). CDR1 and CDR2 from the germline V gene are KGHDR and SFDVKD. Trimming cost V 10 bases and J 2 bases, with 17 bases left between them. The length of the CDR3 is 14 residues.

The genes are TRBV6-1 and TRBJ1-2; the D gene is possibly TRBD1 (6 bases). The CDR3 runs to 21 residues. CDR1 MNHNS and CDR2 SASEGT come from the germline V gene. The V end lost 0 bases, the J end lost 0 bases, and 26 bases lay between the germline ends. CDR3 DNA: TGTGCCAGCAGTGAAGCGCGCGTCGTCTTCGGGGGCAGGCCGACTAACTATGGCTACACCTTC. Residues: CASSEARVVFGGRPTNYGYTF.

This clonotype has just a few counts. The gene calls are TRBV7-2 and TRBJ2-2; TRBD2 matches at 8 bases. The CDR3 runs to 18 residues. From germline, CDR1 is SGHTA and CDR2 FQGNSA. V trimming: 1 base; J trimming: 8 bases; junction bases outside the gene matches: 15. The CDR3 is CASSLVKTPGLVPGELFF. For the CDR3, the DNA is TGTGCCAGCAGCTTAGTGAAGACACCGGGACTAGTTCCTGGGGAGCTGTTTTTT.

The sample holds a few counts of this clonotype. CDR3 protein: CASSQSGGNTGELFF. CDR3 in DNA: TGTGCCAGCAGCCAGTCAGGGGGAAACACCGGGGAGCTGTTTTTT. The chain combines TRBV3-1 with TRBJ2-2, with 7 bases fitting TRBD1. The CDR3 contains 15 residues. Trimming took 3 bases from V and 2 from J; bases not matched to a gene: 3. The germline V gene encodes CDR1 LGHDT and CDR2 YNNKEL (reference sequence).

J is TRBJ1-2 and V is TRBV24-1; D is perhaps TRBD1 (6 bases). Per the germline V gene, CDR1 is KGHDR and CDR2 is SFDVKD. The CDR3 is made up of 15 amino acids. V dropped 5 bases and J dropped 5 bases, with 17 bases sitting between them. In DNA, the CDR3 is TGTGCCACCAGTGCTCAACAGGGCGCAATTTATGGCTACACCTTC. It encodes CATSAQQGAIYGYTF.

The rearrangement links TRBV29-1 to TRBJ1-1, with a weak D call TRBD1 (5 bases). V lost 1 base and J 1 base, leaving 13 bases between the germline ends. CDR1 and CDR2 from the germline V gene are SQVTM and ANQGSEA. The CDR3 sequence is 15 residues long. CDR3 region: CSVEVIKRGNTEAFF. The CDR3 DNA reads TGCAGCGTTGAAGTGATCAAAAGGGGGAACACTGAAGCTTTCTTT.

This clonotype was counted a few times. V gene TRBV27 combines with J gene TRBJ2-3; D unclear. With 6 bases removed from V and 4 bases from J, the gap between germline ends came to 11 bases. The length of the CDR3 is 13 residues. Germline V gives CDR1 MNHEY, CDR2 SMNVEV (reference sequence). The CDR3 DNA reads TGTGCCAGCAGCCATTGGCCCGCAGATACGCAGTATTTT. Its translation: CASSHWPADTQYF.

The V and J genes are TRBV5-1 and TRBJ2-7, with D perhaps TRBD2 (6 bases). The ends were cut back, 4 bases at V and 0 bases at J, with 17 bases in the middle. CDR3 size: 16 residues. The germline gives CDR1 SGHRS, CDR2 YFSETQ. CDR3: CASSDPYGRNSYEQYF. CDR3 nucleotide sequence: TGCGCCAGCAGCGATCCCTACGGGAGAAACTCCTACGAGCAGTACTTC.

This clonotype has just a few counts. The chain employs TRBV12-3 or TRBV12-4 and TRBJ1-3; D uncertain. V shed 3 bases and J shed 0 bases, with 6 bases lying between them. This CDR3 spans 14 amino acids. The CDR3 is CASSFGFSGNTIYF. The CDR3 region has the DNA TGTGCCAGCAGTTTCGGCTTCTCTGGAAACACCATATATTTT.

This clonotype occurred a few times. The gene calls are TRBV5-1 and TRBJ1-1; TRBD1 aligns across 7 bases. The V gene end was trimmed by 4 bases and the J gene end by 1 base; junction bases not matched to a gene: 7. Germline CDR1 reads SGHRS; CDR2 reads YFSETQ. The CDR3 contains 15 residues. The CDR3, as DNA: TGCGCCAGCAGCCAGGTACAGGGGCAGAACACTGAAGCTTTCTTT. Amino acids: CASSQVQGQNTEAFF.

The chain has TRBV5-1 and TRBJ2-7, with D possibly matching TRBD1 (8 bases). CDR1 SGHRS and CDR2 YFSETQ come from the germline V gene. This CDR3 comprises 16 residues. Trimming stripped 6 bases from V and 0 bases from J, with 19 bases between. The CDR3 protein is CASTRGDRWNSYEQYF. The CDR3 DNA is TGCGCCAGCACCCGGGGGGACAGGTGGAACTCCTACGAGCAGTACTTC.

The V and J genes are TRBV12-3 or TRBV12-4 and TRBJ1-5, with D hard to call. V was pared by 5 bases and J by 2 bases, with 13 bases between. CDR3 length equals 15 residues. DNA of the CDR3: TGTGCCAGCAGTGCGTCGGGATTGGGCAATCAGCCCCAGCATTTT. Encoded protein: CASSASGLGNQPQHF.

The rearrangement links TRBV18 to TRBJ2-1; D is perhaps TRBD2 (6 bases). Germline V lookup: CDR1 KGHSH, CDR2 LQKENI. V dropped 6 bases and J dropped 8 bases, with 11 bases sitting between them. The CDR3 loop spans 12 amino acids. CDR3 in amino acids: CASSPSGDEQFF. CDR3 nucleotide sequence: TGTGCCAGCTCCCCCTCGGGGGATGAGCAGTTCTTC.

In this sample, this clonotype turned up many times. The genes are TRBV5-1 and TRBJ2-7, with 13 bases that match TRBD2. With 2 bases clipped from V and 9 bases from J, the junction kept 11 bases outside the gene matches. This CDR3 is built from 16 residues. CDR1 SGHRS and CDR2 YFSETQ come from the germline V gene. The DNA for the CDR3 is TGCGCCAGCAGCTTATCAAGGACTAGCGGGAGAGAAGGGCAGTACTTC. As protein: CASSLSRTSGREGQYF.

The rearrangement uses TRBV5-5 and TRBJ1-2; D may be TRBD1 (5 bases). The CDR3 has 16 residues. Trimming removed 1 base from V and 4 bases from J, with 17 bases in between. The V gene's germline CDR1 is SGHKS and CDR2 YYEKEE (reference sequence). In nucleotides, the CDR3 is TGTGCCAGCAGCTTGTCTTCCGGGGGGACGGGCTATGGCTACACCTTC. Translated: CASSLSSGGTGYGYTF.

This clonotype was counted between two and nine times. The chain links TRBV20-1 to TRBJ2-1, with 14 nucleotides matching TRBD2. Germline V CDR1 and CDR2: DFQATT, SNEGSKA (reference sequence). The CDR3 has 18 residues. The V gene end was trimmed by 3 bases and the J gene end by 8 bases; junction bases not matched to a gene: 15. The chain's CDR3 is CSASRATSGRARVDEQFF. CDR3 nucleotides: TGCAGTGCTAGTCGAGCGACTAGCGGGAGGGCCAGGGTGGATGAGCAGTTCTTC.

The V gene is TRBV7-9, the J gene TRBJ1-2, with D possibly being TRBD1 (5 bases). Germline V gene sequence: CDR1 SEHNR, CDR2 FQNEAQ (reference sequence). V dropped 5 bases and J dropped 2 bases, with 15 bases sitting between them. The CDR3 covers 15 residues. The CDR3 loop reads CASSDGAGSNYGYTF. The CDR3 bases are TGTGCCAGCAGCGACGGGGCGGGGTCCAACTATGGCTACACCTTC.

This clonotype was seen repeatedly, ten times or more. The chain combines TRBV7-8 with TRBJ2-5; unclear D gene. V dropped 1 base and J dropped 1 base, with 10 bases sitting between them. Germline values: CDR1 SGHVS, CDR2 FQNEAQ. The CDR3 is 15 amino acids. The DNA of the CDR3 is TGTGCCAGCAGCTTAGAGATCAGTGTCCAAGAGACCCAGTACTTC. Protein: CASSLEISVQETQYF. Looking up the rest from reference TRBV7-8 and TRBJ2-5 gives the full variable domain: GAGVSQSPRYKVAKRGQDVALRCDPISGHVSLFWYQQALGQGPEFLTYFQNEAQLDKSGLPSDRFFAERPEGSVSTLKIQRTQQEDSAVYLCASSLEISVQETQYFGPGTRLLVL.

This chain joins TRBV6-2 or TRBV6-3 and TRBJ2-7; D is undetermined. The V gene's germline CDR1 is MNHEY and CDR2 SVGEGT. The V gene lost 2 bases and the J gene lost 1 base, with 15 bases spanning the gap. The CDR3 extends over 16 amino acids. CDR3 in DNA: TGTGCCAGCAGTTACCCCCACACTTACCGATCCTACGAGCAGTACTTC. It specifies CASSYPHTYRSYEQYF.

This clonotype was seen only a few times. The chain combines TRBV5-1 with TRBJ1-1; weak D call: TRBD1 (6 bases). This CDR3 spans 16 amino acids. Trimming took off 0 bases at V and 5 bases at J, with 17 bases between the two ends. Per the germline V gene, CDR1 is SGHRS and CDR2 is YFSETQ. The CDR3 is CASSLGQVVRRTEAFF. The CDR3 DNA reads TGCGCCAGCAGCTTGGGACAGGTGGTGAGGCGGACTGAAGCTTTCTTT.

This sequence joins TRBV2 and TRBJ2-1; 14 positions agree with TRBD2. Germline assignment: CDR1 SNHLY and CDR2 FYNNEI. The V segment lost 1 base and the J segment 3 bases; nucleotides outside the gene matches: 5. There are 18 residues in the CDR3. Here the CDR3 DNA reads TGTGCCAGCAGTGAAGAGGGACTAGCGGGAGTAAGCTACAATGAGCAGTTCTTC. Amino acids: CASSEEGLAGVSYNEQFF.